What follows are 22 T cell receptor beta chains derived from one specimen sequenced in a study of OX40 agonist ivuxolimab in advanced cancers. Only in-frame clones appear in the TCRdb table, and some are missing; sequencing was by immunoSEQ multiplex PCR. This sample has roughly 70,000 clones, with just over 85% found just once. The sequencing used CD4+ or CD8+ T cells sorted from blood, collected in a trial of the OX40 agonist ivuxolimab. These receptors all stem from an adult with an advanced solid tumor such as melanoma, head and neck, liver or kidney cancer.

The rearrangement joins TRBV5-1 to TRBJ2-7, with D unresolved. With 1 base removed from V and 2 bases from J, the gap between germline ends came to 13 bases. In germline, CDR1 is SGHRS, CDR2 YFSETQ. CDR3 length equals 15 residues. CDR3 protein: CASSLLDIVAYEQYF. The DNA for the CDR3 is TGCGCCAGCAGCTTGTTGGATATCGTAGCCTACGAGCAGTACTTC.

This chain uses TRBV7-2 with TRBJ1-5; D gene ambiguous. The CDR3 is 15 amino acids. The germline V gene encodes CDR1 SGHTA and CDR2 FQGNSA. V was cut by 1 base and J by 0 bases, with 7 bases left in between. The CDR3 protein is CASSLVVDSNQPQHF. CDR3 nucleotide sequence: TGTGCCAGCAGCTTAGTAGTCGATAGCAATCAGCCCCAGCATTTT.

CDR3 sequence reads: CASSFPGQAGELFF. The CDR3 DNA reads as TGCGCCAGCAGCTTCCCGGGCCAGGCCGGGGAGCTGTTTTTT. The V call is TRBV5-1, the J call TRBJ2-2; D gene unclear. V lost 2 bases and J 6 bases, leaving 11 bases between the germline ends. Germline CDR1 reads SGHRS; CDR2 reads YFSETQ. The CDR3 is 14 residues long. The full variable domain, its missing parts supplied by reference TRBV5-1 and TRBJ2-2, is KAGVTQTPRYLIKTRGQQVTLSCSPISGHRSVSWYQQTPGQGLQFLFEYFSETQRNKGNFPGRFSGRQFSNSRSEMNVSTLELGDSALYLCASSFPGQAGELFFGEGSRLTVL.

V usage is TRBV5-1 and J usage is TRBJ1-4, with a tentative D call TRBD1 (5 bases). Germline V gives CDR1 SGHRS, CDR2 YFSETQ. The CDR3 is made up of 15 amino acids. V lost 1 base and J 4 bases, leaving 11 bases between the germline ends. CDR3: CASSLNPRGNEKLFF. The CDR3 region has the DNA TGCGCCAGCAGCTTGAACCCGAGGGGTAATGAAAAACTGTTTTTT.

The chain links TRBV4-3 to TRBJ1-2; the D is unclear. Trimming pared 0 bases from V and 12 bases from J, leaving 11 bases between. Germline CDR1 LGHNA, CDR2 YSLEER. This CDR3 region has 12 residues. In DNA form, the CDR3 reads TGCGCCAGCAGCCAAGACAGCAGGAGCCACACCTTC. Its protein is CASSQDSRSHTF.

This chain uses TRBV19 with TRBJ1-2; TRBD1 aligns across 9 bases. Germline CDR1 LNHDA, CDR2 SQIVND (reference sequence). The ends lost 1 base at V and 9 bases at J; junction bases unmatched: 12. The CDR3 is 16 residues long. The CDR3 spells CASSIVNRRTGESYTF. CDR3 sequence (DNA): TGTGCCAGTAGTATAGTAAACCGGAGGACAGGGGAAAGCTACACCTTC.

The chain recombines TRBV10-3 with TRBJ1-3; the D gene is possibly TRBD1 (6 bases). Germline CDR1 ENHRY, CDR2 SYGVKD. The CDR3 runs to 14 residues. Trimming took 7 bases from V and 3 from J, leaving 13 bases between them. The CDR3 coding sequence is TGTGCCATCATGCCAGGGGAAGTTGGAAACACCATATATTTT. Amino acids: CAIMPGEVGNTIYF.

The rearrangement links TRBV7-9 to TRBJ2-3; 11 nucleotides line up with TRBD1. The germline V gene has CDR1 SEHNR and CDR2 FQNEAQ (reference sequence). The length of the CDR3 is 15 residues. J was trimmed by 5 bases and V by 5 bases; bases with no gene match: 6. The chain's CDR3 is CASSHGQGALDTQYF. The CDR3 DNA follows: TGTGCCAGCAGCCACGGACAGGGGGCTTTAGATACGCAGTATTTT.

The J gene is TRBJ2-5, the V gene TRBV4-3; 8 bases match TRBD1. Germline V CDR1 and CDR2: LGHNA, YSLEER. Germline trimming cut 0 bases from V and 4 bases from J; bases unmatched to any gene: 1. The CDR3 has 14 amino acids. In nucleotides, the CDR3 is TGCGCCAGCAGCCAAGACAGGGGGCCAGAGACCCAGTACTTC. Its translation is CASSQDRGPETQYF.

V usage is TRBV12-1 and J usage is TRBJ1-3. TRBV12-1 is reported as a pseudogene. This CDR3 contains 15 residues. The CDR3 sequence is CASRPDPHSGNTIYF. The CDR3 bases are TGTGCCAGCCGGCCGGACCCTCACTCTGGAAACACCATATATTTT.

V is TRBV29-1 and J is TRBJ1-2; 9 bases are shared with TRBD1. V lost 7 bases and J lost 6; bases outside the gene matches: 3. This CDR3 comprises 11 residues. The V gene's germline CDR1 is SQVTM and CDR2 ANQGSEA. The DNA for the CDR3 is TGCAGCGGACAGGGGGTCGATGGCTACACCTTC. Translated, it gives CSGQGVDGYTF.

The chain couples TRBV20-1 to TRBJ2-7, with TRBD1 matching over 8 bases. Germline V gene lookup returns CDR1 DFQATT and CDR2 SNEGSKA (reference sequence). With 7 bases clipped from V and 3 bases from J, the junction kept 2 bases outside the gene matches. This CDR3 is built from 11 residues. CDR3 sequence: CSGDRIYEQYF. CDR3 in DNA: TGCAGTGGGGACAGGATCTACGAGCAGTACTTC.

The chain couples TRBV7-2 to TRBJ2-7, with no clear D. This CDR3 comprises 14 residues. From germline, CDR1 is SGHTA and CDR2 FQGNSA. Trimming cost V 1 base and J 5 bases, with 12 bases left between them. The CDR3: CASSLVRFIDEQYF. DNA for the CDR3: TGTGCCAGCAGCTTAGTCAGGTTCATCGACGAGCAGTACTTC.

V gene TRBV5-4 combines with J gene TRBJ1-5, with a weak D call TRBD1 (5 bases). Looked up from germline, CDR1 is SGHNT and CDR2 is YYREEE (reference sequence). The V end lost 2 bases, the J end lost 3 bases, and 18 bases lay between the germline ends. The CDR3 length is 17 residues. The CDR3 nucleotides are TGTGCCAGCAGCTTCAACGCTGGGACGGGACTCAATCAGCCCCAGCATTTT. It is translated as CASSFNAGTGLNQPQHF.

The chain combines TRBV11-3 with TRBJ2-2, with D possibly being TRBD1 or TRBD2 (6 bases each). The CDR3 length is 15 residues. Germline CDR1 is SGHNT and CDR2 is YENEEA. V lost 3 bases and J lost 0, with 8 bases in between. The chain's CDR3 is CASSLGGANTGELFF. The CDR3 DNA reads TGTGCCAGCAGCTTGGGGGGCGCGAACACCGGGGAGCTGTTTTTT.

CDR3 in amino acids: CASSFRNSGAEQYF. DNA of the CDR3: TGTGCCAGCAGCTTCCGGAACTCAGGGGCCGAGCAGTACTTC. V gene TRBV5-6 combines with J gene TRBJ2-7, with D possibly TRBD1 on 6 matching bases. V was clipped by 2 bases and J by 6 bases, with 15 bases between them. The CDR3 contains 14 residues. CDR1 is SGHDT, CDR2 YYEEEE, per germline.

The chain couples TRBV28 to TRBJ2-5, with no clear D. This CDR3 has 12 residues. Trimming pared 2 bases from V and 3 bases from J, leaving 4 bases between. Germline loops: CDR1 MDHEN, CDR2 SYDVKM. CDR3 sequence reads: CASSLVEETQYF. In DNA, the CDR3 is TGTGCCAGCAGTTTAGTCGAAGAGACCCAGTACTTC. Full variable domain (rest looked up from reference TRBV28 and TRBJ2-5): DVKVTQSSRYLVKRTGEKVFLECVQDMDHENMFWYRQDPGLGLRLIYFSYDVKMKEKGDIPEGYSVSREKKERFSLILESASTNQTSMYLCASSLVEETQYFGPGTRLLVL.

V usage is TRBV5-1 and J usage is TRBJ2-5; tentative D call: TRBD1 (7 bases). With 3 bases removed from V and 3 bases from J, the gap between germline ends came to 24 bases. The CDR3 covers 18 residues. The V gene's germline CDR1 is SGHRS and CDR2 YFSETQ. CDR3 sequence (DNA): TGCGCCAGCAGCTCGGATCCGACGACAGGGTGGAGGGAAGAGACCCAGTACTTC. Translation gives CASSSDPTTGWREETQYF. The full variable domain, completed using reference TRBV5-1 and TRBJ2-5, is KAGVTQTPRYLIKTRGQQVTLSCSPISGHRSVSWYQQTPGQGLQFLFEYFSETQRNKGNFPGRFSGRQFSNSRSEMNVSTLELGDSALYLCASSSDPTTGWREETQYFGPGTRLLVL.

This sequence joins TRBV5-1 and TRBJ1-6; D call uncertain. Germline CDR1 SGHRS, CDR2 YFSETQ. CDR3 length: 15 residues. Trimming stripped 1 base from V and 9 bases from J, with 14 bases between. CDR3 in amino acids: CASSLFSGESSPLHF. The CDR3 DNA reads TGCGCCAGCAGCTTGTTTTCGGGAGAAAGTTCACCCCTCCACTTT.

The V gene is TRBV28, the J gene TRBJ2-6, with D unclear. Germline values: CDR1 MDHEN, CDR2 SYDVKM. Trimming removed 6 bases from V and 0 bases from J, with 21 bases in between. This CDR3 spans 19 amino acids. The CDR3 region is CASSSIDLTAPSGANVLTF. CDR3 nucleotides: TGTGCCAGCAGCTCGATCGATTTGACGGCCCCCTCTGGGGCCAACGTCCTGACTTTC.

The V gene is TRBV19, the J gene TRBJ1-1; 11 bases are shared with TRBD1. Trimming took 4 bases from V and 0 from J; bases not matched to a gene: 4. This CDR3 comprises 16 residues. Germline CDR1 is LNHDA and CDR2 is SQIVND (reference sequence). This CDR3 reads CASSTGTGGLNTEAFF. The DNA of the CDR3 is TGTGCCAGTAGTACCGGGACAGGGGGTTTGAACACTGAAGCTTTCTTT. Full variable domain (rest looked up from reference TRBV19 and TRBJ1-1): DGGITQSPKYLFRKEGQNVTLSCEQNLNHDAMYWYRQDPGQGLRLIYYSQIVNDFQKGDIAEGYSVSREKKESFPLTVTSAQKNPTAFYLCASSTGTGGLNTEAFFGQGTRLTVV.

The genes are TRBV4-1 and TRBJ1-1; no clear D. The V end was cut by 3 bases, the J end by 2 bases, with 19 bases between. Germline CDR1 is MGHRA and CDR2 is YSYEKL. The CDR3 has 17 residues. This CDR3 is CASSQRTVFRLNTEAFF. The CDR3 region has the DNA TGCGCCAGCAGCCAGAGGACGGTTTTCAGGCTAAACACTGAAGCTTTCTTT.